The next 27 T cell receptor beta chains were all read from a single sample in a study of T cells in Graves' hyperthyroidism and ophthalmopathy. TCR beta CDR3 region amplification was performed from RNA transcripts. The study used the HTBI primer set for a first-round RT-PCR of the TCR CDR3. TCRdb passed the multiplex PCR reads through MiXCR, listing each CDR3 protein once. The table has roughly 300,000 distinct CDR3 sequences, approximately 15% seen once. The specimen sequenced was blood. These receptors all stem from a woman under 40 with Graves' hyperthyroidism.

This clonotype was picked up many times. The rearrangement joins TRBV28 to TRBJ2-2, with 12 bases fitting TRBD2. Germline CDR1 and CDR2: MDHEN and SYDVKM. V dropped 6 bases and J dropped 5; count of bases not matched to a gene: 4. This CDR3 is built from 15 residues. The CDR3 DNA follows: TGTGCCAGCAGGACTCTAGCGGGGGGGACCGGGGAGCTGTTTTTT. It codes for CASRTLAGGTGELFF. The full variable domain, completed using reference TRBV28 and TRBJ2-2, is DVKVTQSSRYLVKRTGEKVFLECVQDMDHENMFWYRQDPGLGLRLIYFSYDVKMKEKGDIPEGYSVSREKKERFSLILESASTNQTSMYLCASRTLAGGTGELFFGEGSRLTVL.

This clonotype was counted ten times or more. The chain recombines TRBV27 with TRBJ2-3; tentatively, D is TRBD2 (5 bases). The CDR3 loop spans 15 amino acids. The ends were cut back, 3 bases at V and 2 bases at J, with 12 bases in the middle. CDR1 is MNHEY, CDR2 SMNVEV, per germline (reference sequence). The CDR3 sequence is CASSFGGFATDTQYF. For the CDR3, the DNA is TGTGCCAGCAGTTTTGGAGGATTTGCCACAGATACGCAGTATTTT.

This clonotype has at least ten counts. The chain is built from TRBV29-1 and TRBJ2-3; unclear D gene. Germline values: CDR1 SQVTM, CDR2 ANQGSEA. The CDR3 sequence is 13 residues long. Trimming cost V 4 bases and J 2 bases, with 10 bases left between them. The CDR3 is CSVGWRDTDTQYF. Here the CDR3 DNA reads TGCAGCGTTGGATGGAGAGACACAGATACGCAGTATTTT.

The chain recombines TRBV20-1 with TRBJ1-4; D not resolved. Trimming removed 2 bases at V and 4 bases at J, with 8 bases between. The length of the CDR3 is 13 residues. Germline V gene data show CDR1 as DFQATT and CDR2 as SNEGSKA (reference sequence). CDR3 in amino acids: CSARWTDNEKLFF. As DNA, the CDR3 is TGCAGTGCTAGATGGACGGATAATGAAAAACTGTTTTTT.

This clonotype occurred many times. J is TRBJ2-5 and V is TRBV7-2; D is uncertain. The germline V and J ends were trimmed by 5 bases and 1 base, with 14 bases remaining between them. Germline V gives CDR1 SGHTA, CDR2 FQGNSA. The CDR3 totals 15 residues. The CDR3 sequence: CASSAYWALQETQYF. The DNA of the CDR3 is TGTGCCAGCAGCGCCTACTGGGCCCTCCAAGAGACCCAGTACTTC. Full variable domain (outside the CDR3, taken from reference TRBV7-2 and TRBJ2-5): GAGVSQSPSNKVTEKGKDVELRCDPISGHTALYWYRQSLGQGLEFLIYFQGNSAPDKSGLPSDRFSAERTGGSVSTLTIQRTQQEDSAVYLCASSAYWALQETQYFGPGTRLLVL.

This rearrangement joins TRBV28 to TRBJ1-4; D is unclear. The ends were cut back, 7 bases at V and 5 bases at J, with 11 bases in the middle. Germline lookup yields CDR1 MDHEN and CDR2 SYDVKM. The CDR3 runs 13 residues. CDR3 in DNA: TGTGCCAGCAAGGACTTCTCAAATGAAAAACTGTTTTTT. Its translation is CASKDFSNEKLFF.

This clonotype appeared many times. The chain links TRBV11-2 to TRBJ1-1; D is uncertain. CDR1 SGHAT and CDR2 FQNNGV come from the germline V gene. This CDR3 is 12 amino acids long. Trimming shortened V by 3 bases and J by 6 bases, and 8 bases separated the two germline ends. CDR3 sequence (DNA): TGTGCCAGCAGCTTGCCAGGACCTGAAGCTTTCTTT. Its protein is CASSLPGPEAFF.

This clonotype was seen at least ten times. The rearrangement joins TRBV20-1 to TRBJ2-1; TRBD2 matches 8 bases. Germline lookup yields CDR1 DFQATT and CDR2 SNEGSKA (reference sequence). With 0 bases clipped from V and 8 bases from J, the junction kept 9 bases outside the gene matches. The CDR3 has 15 residues. For the CDR3, the DNA is TGCAGTGCTAGAGATCGAGCGGGAGTAGTCTATGAGCAGTTCTTC. Residues: CSARDRAGVVYEQFF.

The chain uses TRBV30 and TRBJ2-7; D is tentatively TRBD1 or TRBD2 (5 bases each). This CDR3 is 12 amino acids long. The germline gives CDR1 GTSNPN, CDR2 SVGIG (reference sequence). The V gene lost 5 bases and the J gene lost 3 bases, with 11 bases spanning the gap. CDR3 residues: CAWLRGDYEQYF. The CDR3 nucleotides are TGTGCCTGGCTAAGAGGGGACTACGAGCAGTACTTC. Full variable domain (missing parts from reference TRBV30 and TRBJ2-7): SQTIHQWPATLVQPVGSPLSLECTVEGTSNPNLYWYRQAAGRGLQLLFYSVGIGQISSEVPQNLSASRPQDRQFILSSKKLLLSDSGFYLCAWLRGDYEQYFGPGTRLTVT.

In its sample, this clonotype was seen many times. The chain links TRBV20-1 to TRBJ2-5; D is undetermined. Trimming pared 3 bases from V and 2 bases from J, leaving 10 bases between. The CDR3 is 13 residues long. CDR1 is DFQATT, CDR2 SNEGSKA, per germline (reference sequence). CDR3: CSARETGQETQYF. The CDR3 coding sequence is TGCAGTGCTAGGGAGACTGGGCAAGAGACCCAGTACTTC.

The J gene is TRBJ2-2, the V gene TRBV4-1; the match to TRBD2 covers 8 bases. The germline V gene has CDR1 MGHRA and CDR2 YSYEKL. V shed 1 base and J 7 bases; nucleotides not matched to a gene: 11. The CDR3 is made up of 17 amino acids. CDR3 DNA sequence: TGCGCCAGCAGCCAAGTGCGGTGGGCGGGGGGCCACGGGGAGCTGTTTTTT. Its translation is CASSQVRWAGGHGELFF.

This clonotype was picked up many times. The chain recombines TRBV12-3 or TRBV12-4 with TRBJ2-3; 12 bases map to TRBD2. The trim removed 7 bases at V and 9 bases at J, leaving 11 bases unmatched. The CDR3 runs 15 residues. The CDR3 is CASTPPSGRANTQYF. The CDR3 nucleotides are TGTGCCAGCACTCCCCCTAGCGGGAGGGCTAACACGCAGTATTTT.

This clonotype was counted only a few times. The CDR3 region has the DNA TGCAGCGTTGATGGACTCCTCAAGGGGACAGATACGCAGTATTTT. Residues: CSVDGLLKGTDTQYF. This chain uses TRBV29-1 with TRBJ2-3; TRBD1 or TRBD2 may be the D gene (5 bases each). The CDR3 has 15 amino acids. From germline, CDR1 is SQVTM and CDR2 ANQGSEA. V lost 3 bases to trimming and J lost 3 bases, with 16 bases between them.

This clonotype was seen many times. The rearrangement joins TRBV5-1 to TRBJ2-7; a weak D match, TRBD2 (5 bases). CDR3 length: 16 amino acids. Germline assignment: CDR1 SGHRS and CDR2 YFSETQ. V was trimmed by 2 bases and J by 4 bases, leaving 19 bases between them. The CDR3 sequence is CASSFRWNSAGYEQYF. CDR3 bases: TGCGCCAGCAGCTTTCGTTGGAACAGCGCGGGTTACGAGCAGTACTTC.

By frequency in the sample, this clonotype is medium-sized. The chain combines TRBV7-3 with TRBJ2-7; no definite D call. CDR1 is SGHTA, CDR2 FQGTGA, per germline. CDR3 size: 15 residues. Trimming took off 5 bases at V and 4 bases at J, with 18 bases between the two ends. The DNA for the CDR3 is TGTGCCAGCAGCCGGGCTAGTCGCCCCCATTACGAGCAGTACTTC. Its translation is CASSRASRPHYEQYF. The full variable domain, with the rest looked up from reference TRBV7-3 and TRBJ2-7, is GAGVSQTPSNKVTEKGKYVELRCDPISGHTALYWYRQSLGQGPEFLIYFQGTGAADDSGLPNDRFFAVRPEGSVSTLKIQRTERGDSAVYLCASSRASRPHYEQYFGPGTRLTVT.

This clonotype came up many times. The genes are TRBV12-3 or TRBV12-4 and TRBJ2-7; 8 bases agree with TRBD2. The CDR3 consists of 16 residues. V lost 3 bases, J lost 0 bases, and 7 bases stayed unmatched. The CDR3 is CASSLGPTSGSYEQYF. The CDR3 coding sequence is TGTGCCAGCAGTTTGGGCCCAACTAGCGGCTCCTACGAGCAGTACTTC.

This clonotype was detected many times. The chain links TRBV2 to TRBJ2-1; D gene ambiguous. This CDR3 region has 11 residues. Germline loops: CDR1 SNHLY, CDR2 FYNNEI. With 8 bases removed from V and 7 bases from J, the gap between germline ends came to 9 bases. DNA for the CDR3: TGTGCCAGCGAAGAGAGGAATGAGCAGTTCTTC. This codes for CASEERNEQFF.

This rearrangement joins TRBV10-3 to TRBJ2-7; tentatively, D is TRBD2 (5 bases). V was shortened by 1 base and J by 0 bases, with 7 bases between the two germline ends. CDR1 is ENHRY and CDR2 is SYGVKD in the germline V gene. The CDR3 is made up of 14 amino acids. As DNA, the CDR3 is TGTGCCATCAGTGAGTTAGCGAACTCCTACGAGCAGTACTTC. This encodes CAISELANSYEQYF.

This clonotype was observed at least ten times. The rearrangement joins TRBV12-3 or TRBV12-4 to TRBJ1-5; 7 nucleotides line up with TRBD1. The ends lost 4 bases at V and 6 bases at J; junction bases unmatched: 6. The length of the CDR3 is 14 residues. CDR3 sequence reads: CASSSGGGGQPQHF. In DNA, the CDR3 is TGTGCCAGCAGTTCAGGGGGGGGGGGTCAGCCCCAGCATTTT.

In its sample, this clonotype was seen many times. The V and J genes are TRBV11-2 and TRBJ2-5, with a weak D call TRBD1 (5 bases). The V gene's germline CDR1 is SGHAT and CDR2 FQNNGV. V was pared by 2 bases and J by 4 bases, with 11 bases between. The CDR3 extends over 14 amino acids. CDR3 nucleotides: TGTGCCAGCAGCTTAAGGACGCAGGGAGAGACCCAGTACTTC. This gives the protein CASSLRTQGETQYF. Drawing the rest from reference TRBV11-2 and TRBJ2-5, the complete variable domain is EAGVAQSPRYKIIEKRQSVAFWCNPISGHATLYWYQQILGQGPKLLIQFQNNGVVDDSQLPKDRFSAERLKGVDSTLKIQPAKLEDSAVYLCASSLRTQGETQYFGPGTRLLVL.

This clonotype was seen a few times. This chain links TRBV7-9 with TRBJ2-2, with 8 bases fitting TRBD1. J was trimmed by 1 base and V by 4 bases; bases with no gene match: 11. Germline CDR1 SEHNR, CDR2 FQNEAQ (reference sequence). The CDR3 spans 18 residues. This CDR3 is CASSSFGQGKGNTGELFF. CDR3 DNA sequence: TGTGCCAGCAGCTCATTCGGACAGGGCAAAGGGAACACCGGGGAGCTGTTTTTT.

This clonotype was recorded many times. One end of the junction is discordant with germline, which a read error may explain. V usage is TRBV30 and J usage is TRBJ2-1; D unresolved. The CDR3 consists of 15 residues. Per the germline V gene, CDR1 is GTSNPN and CDR2 is SVGIG (reference sequence). CDR3: CACSVLTIRHNEQFF. DNA of the CDR3: TGTGCCTGTAGTGTGCTGACCATTCGGCACAATGAGCAGTTCTTC.

This clonotype was recorded many times. V is TRBV10-3 and J is TRBJ1-4, with 9 bases lining up with TRBD1. The CDR3 spans 15 residues. Germline CDR1 is ENHRY and CDR2 is SYGVKD. V was pared by 3 bases and J by 7 bases, with 6 bases of the junction left unmatched. As DNA, the CDR3 is TGTGCCATCAGTGATTCCGGGACAGGGAGTGAAAAACTGTTTTTT. This encodes CAISDSGTGSEKLFF.

With respect to this clonotype: Relative to the germline gene, one junction end is altered; a read error may explain this. The CDR3 DNA reads TGTGCCGGCAGCTTAAAGGGCTTGCTCGTGTACAATGAGCAGTTCTTC. As protein: CAGSLKGLLVYNEQFF. This chain uses TRBV7-9 with TRBJ2-1; no reliable D call. CDR3 size: 16 residues. The germline gives CDR1 SEHNR, CDR2 FQNEAQ (reference sequence).

This clonotype was seen repeatedly, ten times or more. The V and J genes are TRBV12-3 or TRBV12-4 and TRBJ1-4; 8 bases match TRBD1. The CDR3 is made up of 12 amino acids. The ends lost 5 bases at V and 10 bases at J; junction bases unmatched: 3. The CDR3 nucleotides are TGTGCCAGCAGTCTCGGACAGGGAAAACTGTTTTTT. Amino acid sequence: CASSLGQGKLFF.

This clonotype was observed many times. This rearrangement joins TRBV11-2 to TRBJ2-1; D unclear. Germline V lookup: CDR1 SGHAT, CDR2 FQNNGV. Trimming removed 4 bases from V and 0 bases from J, with 10 bases in between. The CDR3 runs to 15 residues. CDR3 protein: CASSSSPSSYNEQFF. The DNA for the CDR3 is TGTGCCAGCAGCTCATCTCCCAGCTCCTACAATGAGCAGTTCTTC. Full variable domain (outside the CDR3, taken from reference TRBV11-2 and TRBJ2-1): EAGVAQSPRYKIIEKRQSVAFWCNPISGHATLYWYQQILGQGPKLLIQFQNNGVVDDSQLPKDRFSAERLKGVDSTLKIQPAKLEDSAVYLCASSSSPSSYNEQFFGPGTRLTVL.

The sample holds a few counts of this clonotype. This chain connects TRBV29-1 to TRBJ2-5; weak D call: TRBD1 (7 bases). V lost 1 base and J lost 5, with 11 bases in between. This CDR3 is 13 amino acids long. Germline V gene data show CDR1 as SQVTM and CDR2 as ANQGSEA. The CDR3 region is CSVEGRGEETQYF. CDR3 DNA sequence: TGCAGCGTTGAAGGCAGGGGGGAGGAGACCCAGTACTTC.